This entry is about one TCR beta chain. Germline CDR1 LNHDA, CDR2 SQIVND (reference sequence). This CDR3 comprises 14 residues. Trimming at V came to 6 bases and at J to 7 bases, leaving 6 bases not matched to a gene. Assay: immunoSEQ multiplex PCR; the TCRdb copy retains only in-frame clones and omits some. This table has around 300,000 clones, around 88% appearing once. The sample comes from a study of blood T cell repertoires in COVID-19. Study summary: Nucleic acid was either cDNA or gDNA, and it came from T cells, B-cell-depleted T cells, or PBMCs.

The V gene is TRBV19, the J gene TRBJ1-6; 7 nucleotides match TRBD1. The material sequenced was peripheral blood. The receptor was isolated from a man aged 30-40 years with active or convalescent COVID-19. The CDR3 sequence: CASSQGGLNSPLHF. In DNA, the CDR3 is TGTGCCAGTAGCCAAGGGGGCCTAAATTCACCCCTCCACTTT.